This record covers a single TCR beta chain. The antigen is unknown. CDR3 length: 12 amino acids. CDR1 and CDR2 from the germline V gene are SQVTM and ANQGSEA. Trimming stripped 3 bases from V and 5 bases from J, with 7 bases between. Sequencing was performed with immunoSEQ multiplex PCR; in TCRdb, only in-frame clones are kept and a portion is missing. The sample consists of fewer than 200,000 clones, roughly 92% of them appearing once. These data are taken from a study of T cell responses to AZD1222 COVID-19 vaccine. Whole-study results and caveats: Donors skewed white British and female; clonal diversity was possibly underestimated. All repertoire sampling was performed exclusively after the peak T cell response.

Sample: peripheral blood, taken on day 0 of AZD1222 vaccination. The chain employs TRBV29-1 and TRBJ1-4; no firm D call. This TCR was sampled from an adult in good health. The DNA for the CDR3 is TGCAGCGTTGAGACGGGGAATGAAAAACTGTTTTTT. Encoded protein: CSVETGNEKLFF.